The 32 T cell receptor beta chains in this list originate from one sample, sequenced in a study of sequential checkpoint blockade in melanoma. The table came from immunoSEQ multiplex PCR; TCRdb's copy has only in-frame clones and leaves some out. The sample includes about 21,000 clones, approximately 78% of them seen just once. Treatment in this sample: randomized to nivolumab then ipilimumab (arm A) or the reverse (arm B). The sequencing here drew on CD8+ T cells sorted from blood (inferred from file names), taken from a patient given nivolumab and ipilimumab in sequence. All receptors come from a human donor with melanoma.

The V and J genes are TRBV28 and TRBJ1-5, with D perhaps TRBD1 (6 bases). The ends were cut back, 7 bases at V and 6 bases at J, with 16 bases in the middle. This CDR3 region has 14 residues. CDR1 is MDHEN and CDR2 is SYDVKM in the germline V gene. This CDR3 reads CASTRRGAGQPQHF. CDR3 sequence (DNA): TGTGCCAGCACCCGACGGGGGGCTGGTCAGCCCCAGCATTTT. Drawing the rest from reference TRBV28 and TRBJ1-5, the complete variable domain is DVKVTQSSRYLVKRTGEKVFLECVQDMDHENMFWYRQDPGLGLRLIYFSYDVKMKEKGDIPEGYSVSREKKERFSLILESASTNQTSMYLCASTRRGAGQPQHFGDGTRLSIL.

The genes are TRBV28 and TRBJ2-7, with a possible D match to TRBD1 (5 bases). With 2 bases removed from V and 7 bases from J, the gap between germline ends came to 15 bases. CDR3 length: 14 residues. Looked up from germline, CDR1 is MDHEN and CDR2 is SYDVKM. This chain's CDR3 is CASSLQAGIWEQYF. The CDR3 DNA reads as TGTGCCAGCAGTTTACAGGCAGGGATCTGGGAGCAGTACTTC.

The chain employs TRBV5-6 and TRBJ2-3; D unresolved. This CDR3 has 12 residues. V lost 4 bases and J 2 bases, leaving 5 bases between the germline ends. From germline, CDR1 is SGHDT and CDR2 YYEEEE. This chain's CDR3 is CASSVSTDTQYF. Here the CDR3 DNA reads TGTGCCAGCAGCGTCTCCACAGATACGCAGTATTTT.

This clone occurred a few times. This chain joins TRBV5-6 and TRBJ1-2, with D unresolved. CDR3 length: 14 amino acids. From germline, CDR1 is SGHDT and CDR2 YYEEEE. The germline V and J ends were trimmed by 0 bases and 7 bases, with 13 bases remaining between them. The CDR3, as DNA: TGTGCCAGCAGCTTGGCTCTCGGTGGTGGTGGCTACACCTTC. Encoded protein: CASSLALGGGGYTF.

V and J are TRBV4-3 and TRBJ2-1; D gene ambiguous. CDR3 size: 14 residues. Trimming stripped 4 bases from V and 4 bases from J, with 11 bases between. Germline values: CDR1 LGHNA, CDR2 YSLEER. Written as DNA, the CDR3 is TGCGCCAGCAGCCCCTCCTACGGTTACAATGAGCAGTTCTTC. It yields the protein CASSPSYGYNEQFF.

This chain links TRBV5-1 with TRBJ2-5; D not certain. Trimming removed 0 bases from V and 11 bases from J, with 17 bases in between. The CDR3 has 14 amino acids. Germline CDR1 reads SGHRS; CDR2 reads YFSETQ. CDR3 bases: TGCGCCAGCAGCTTGGAAACTAACCTGGTAGAGCAGTACTTC. Translated, it gives CASSLETNLVEQYF.

Sample share makes this clone medium-sized. The chain couples TRBV4-2 to TRBJ2-7, with 9 nucleotides matching TRBD1. In germline, CDR1 is LGHNA, CDR2 YNFKEQ. V lost 4 bases and J lost 7; bases outside the gene matches: 17. This CDR3 is built from 17 residues. CDR3 nucleotide sequence: TGTGCCAGCAGCCCCCGTGGCACAGGGGGCAAAGCCTGGGAGCAGTACTTC. Protein sequence: CASSPRGTGGKAWEQYF.

J is TRBJ1-3 and V is TRBV12-5, with no clear D. V lost 3 bases and J 1 base, leaving 13 bases between the germline ends. CDR1 is LGHNT and CDR2 is FRNRAP in the germline V gene. CDR3 size: 16 residues. Here the CDR3 DNA reads TGTGCTAGTGGTTTACCCCACCGGGGTTCTGGAAACACCATATATTTT. Translated: CASGLPHRGSGNTIYF.

The J gene is TRBJ2-1, the V gene TRBV10-3; 11 nucleotides agree with TRBD2. The CDR3 loop spans 16 amino acids. V lost 0 bases and J lost 6; bases outside the gene matches: 4. Germline V gene sequence: CDR1 ENHRY, CDR2 SYGVKD. The CDR3 nucleotides read TGTGCCATCAGTGAGTCGACTAGCGGGGTAAGCAATGAGCAGTTCTTC. Its translation: CAISESTSGVSNEQFF.

The V gene is TRBV11-2, the J gene TRBJ2-1; 9 bases map to TRBD2. V was pared by 1 base and J by 7 bases, with 11 bases of the junction left unmatched. The CDR3 contains 17 residues. Looked up from germline, CDR1 is SGHAT and CDR2 is FQNNGV. CDR3 coding DNA: TGTGCCAGCAGCTTAGTTCTCGGTAGCGGGGGCTGGAATGAGCAGTTCTTC. It translates to CASSLVLGSGGWNEQFF.

The chain uses TRBV11-2 and TRBJ2-5, with D tentatively TRBD1 (6 bases). Judging by the DNA end, TRBJ2-7 fits better; the J call may be wrong. This CDR3 spans 15 amino acids. Germline assignment: CDR1 SGHAT and CDR2 FQNNGV. In nucleotides, the CDR3 is TGTGCCAGCAGCACCATCGAGAGGGGGTCCTACGAGCAGTACTTC. This codes for CASSTIERGSYEQYF.

This clone has more than one count but fewer than ten. This chain's CDR3 is CASSLDPSGLSDEQFF. In nucleotides, the CDR3 is TGTGCCAGCAGCTTGGATCCTAGCGGGCTCTCGGATGAGCAGTTCTTC. The V call is TRBV5-4, the J call TRBJ2-1; 8 bases line up with TRBD2. CDR3 length equals 16 residues. Looked up from germline, CDR1 is SGHNT and CDR2 is YYREEE (reference sequence). V lost 0 bases, J lost 8 bases, and 10 bases stayed unmatched.

CDR3 loop: CASSIWTGETLEQYF. The DNA for the CDR3 is TGTGCCAGTAGTATATGGACAGGGGAGACCCTCGAGCAGTACTTC. The V call is TRBV19, the J call TRBJ2-7, with 9 positions matching TRBD1. The V segment lost 2 bases and the J segment 6 bases; nucleotides outside the gene matches: 8. The CDR3 extends over 15 amino acids. Looked up from germline, CDR1 is LNHDA and CDR2 is SQIVND (reference sequence). The full variable domain, its missing parts supplied by reference TRBV19 and TRBJ2-7, is DGGITQSPKYLFRKEGQNVTLSCEQNLNHDAMYWYRQDPGQGLRLIYYSQIVNDFQKGDIAEGYSVSREKKESFPLTVTSAQKNPTAFYLCASSIWTGETLEQYFGPGTRLTVT.

V is TRBV15 and J is TRBJ1-5; D unresolved. V was shortened by 8 bases and J by 0 bases, with 14 bases between the two germline ends. Germline V lookup: CDR1 LNHNV, CDR2 YYDKDF (reference sequence). The CDR3 has 15 residues. The chain's CDR3 is CATARAVLSNQPQHF. The CDR3 nucleotides are TGTGCCACCGCGAGGGCAGTTCTTAGCAATCAGCCCCAGCATTTT. The full variable domain, completed using reference TRBV15 and TRBJ1-5, is DAMVIQNPRYQVTQFGKPVTLSCSQTLNHNVMYWYQQKSSQAPKLLFHYYDKDFNNEADTPDNFQSRRPNTSFCFLDIRSPGLGDTAMYLCATARAVLSNQPQHFGDGTRLSIL.

The CDR3: CASSPTRGQFF. Here the CDR3 DNA reads TGTGCCAGCAGCCCCACGCGGGGGCAGTTCTTC. The V and J genes are TRBV13 and TRBJ2-1; a weak D match, TRBD2 (6 bases). Germline CDR1 and CDR2: PRHDT and FYEKMQ (reference sequence). Trimming removed 5 bases from V and 12 bases from J, with 11 bases in between. The CDR3 is 11 amino acids.

CDR3 coding DNA: TGTGCCAGTAGTTCAGGACCATTTAGGGGTGAGCAGTTCTTC. Amino acids: CASSSGPFRGEQFF. This sequence joins TRBV19 and TRBJ2-1; D is perhaps TRBD1 (5 bases). Between the trimmed V and J ends, which lost 5 bases and 9 bases, there was a span of 17 bases. This CDR3 is built from 14 residues. In germline, CDR1 is LNHDA, CDR2 SQIVND (reference sequence).

The chain couples TRBV15 to TRBJ1-1; maybe TRBD1 (6 bases). The CDR3 contains 12 residues. Trimming stripped 7 bases from V and 7 bases from J, with 13 bases between. CDR1 and CDR2 from the germline V gene are LNHNV and YYDKDF (reference sequence). The CDR3 region has the DNA TGTGCCACCACCCAGGGGTCTTATGAAGCTTTCTTT. Protein: CATTQGSYEAFF.

The chain is built from TRBV5-1 and TRBJ1-1; D call uncertain. This CDR3 region has 13 residues. Per germline, CDR1 SGHRS and CDR2 YFSETQ. Trimming removed 2 bases at V and 0 bases at J, with 5 bases between. The CDR3 spells CASSFPMNTEAFF. The CDR3 DNA reads TGCGCCAGCAGCTTCCCTATGAACACTGAAGCTTTCTTT.

This clone was counted a single time. The rearrangement uses TRBV27 and TRBJ2-2; D is ambiguous. Trimming stripped 6 bases from V and 4 bases from J, with 15 bases between. The germline CDR1 and CDR2 sequences are MNHEY and SMNVEV (reference sequence). The CDR3 sequence is 15 residues long. CDR3 residues: CASSLRDLSTGELFF. The CDR3 DNA follows: TGTGCCAGCAGCCTACGAGACTTGAGCACCGGGGAGCTGTTTTTT.

In its sample, this clone was seen a few times. The sample holds other DNA sequences that translate to the same CDR3. This chain links TRBV30 with TRBJ2-7; D is ambiguous. V lost 0 bases and J 5 bases, leaving 8 bases between the germline ends. CDR1 is GTSNPN, CDR2 SVGIG, per germline (reference sequence). The CDR3 is made up of 12 amino acids. The CDR3 coding sequence is TGTGCCTGGAGTGTTTCAAGCCACGAGCAGTACTTC. This encodes CAWSVSSHEQYF.

The rearrangement links TRBV27 to TRBJ2-2; D unresolved. In germline, CDR1 is MNHEY, CDR2 SMNVEV (reference sequence). V dropped 3 bases and J dropped 3 bases, with 2 bases sitting between them. This CDR3 region has 12 residues. CDR3 bases: TGTGCCAGCAGTTTCTACACCGGGGAGCTGTTTTTT. As protein: CASSFYTGELFF.

This clone has just a few counts. Here the CDR3 reads CASSPLGGLAGELFF. Written as DNA, the CDR3 is TGTGCCAGCAGCCCTCTCGGGGGGCTCGCCGGGGAGCTGTTTTTT. The chain uses TRBV5-5 and TRBJ2-2; D is perhaps TRBD2 (7 bases). Germline V gene lookup returns CDR1 SGHKS and CDR2 YYEKEE (reference sequence). The CDR3 has 15 residues. Trimming left V 4 bases short and J 6 bases short, with 16 bases between.

V usage is TRBV10-3 and J usage is TRBJ2-7, with TRBD2 matching 11 bases. V trimming: 3 bases; J trimming: 2 bases; junction bases outside the gene matches: 3. Per the germline V gene, CDR1 is ENHRY and CDR2 is SYGVKD. CDR3 size: 15 residues. The CDR3 reads CAISDLAGGAYEQYF. CDR3 nucleotide sequence: TGTGCCATCAGTGATTTAGCGGGGGGGGCCTACGAGCAGTACTTC.

The chain employs TRBV23-1 and TRBJ1-4, with TRBD1 as a possible D gene (6 bases). TRBV23-1 falls under the ORF class, with uncertain function. The CDR3 consists of 22 residues. Between the trimmed V and J ends, which lost 6 bases and 0 bases, there was a span of 32 bases. The CDR3 coding sequence is TGCGCCAGCAGCCTGACCAGGGGTCAAATCCGGGACAAACTAGCAACTAATGAAAAACTGTTTTTT. Translation gives CASSLTRGQIRDKLATNEKLFF.

The chain combines TRBV7-9 with TRBJ1-5; TRBD1 matches 9 bases. CDR1 and CDR2 (germline): SEHNR, FQNEAQ (reference sequence). This CDR3 has 16 amino acids. Unmatched junction bases numbered 10, after V lost 5 bases and J lost 5 bases. The CDR3 reads CASSTTGGTGYQPQHF. The CDR3 region has the DNA TGTGCCAGCAGCACAACAGGGGGCACGGGCTATCAGCCCCAGCATTTT.

V gene TRBV6-5 combines with J gene TRBJ2-7; 9 bases map to TRBD1. Germline V lookup: CDR1 MNHEY, CDR2 SVGAGI. V lost 6 bases, J lost 5 bases, and 8 bases stayed unmatched. The CDR3 consists of 14 residues. The CDR3 nucleotides read TGTGCCAGCAGACTTGGGACAGGGCTGAACGAGCAGTACTTC. Amino acid sequence: CASRLGTGLNEQYF.

The chain has TRBV9 and TRBJ2-7; D is possibly TRBD2 (5 bases). CDR3 size: 12 residues. Germline V CDR1 and CDR2: SGDLS, YYNGEE. Deletions cut 4 bases from V and 7 bases from J, with 12 bases between. The CDR3 nucleotides read TGTGCCAGCAGCTCTCCCCGGGGTGAGCAGTACTTC. It translates to CASSSPRGEQYF. Combining the CDR3 with reference TRBV9 and TRBJ2-7 gives the whole variable domain DSGVTQTPKHLITATGQRVTLRCSPRSGDLSVYWYQQSLDQGLQFLIQYYNGEERAKGNILERFSAQQFPDLHSELNLSSLELGDSALYFCASSSPRGEQYFGPGTRLTVT.

This chain joins TRBV27 and TRBJ1-6; D not certain. The CDR3 runs to 13 residues. Germline V gene sequence: CDR1 MNHEY, CDR2 SMNVEV (reference sequence). The V end was cut by 5 bases, the J end by 6 bases, with 8 bases between. The CDR3 nucleotides are TGTGCCAGCAGTGCGCTCCTTAATTCACCCCTCCACTTT. Translating it yields CASSALLNSPLHF.

Written as DNA, the CDR3 is TGTGCCAGCAGTTTAGTATCGGGCCGAGGGACCTACGAGCAGTACTTC. This translates into CASSLVSGRGTYEQYF. This chain connects TRBV27 to TRBJ2-7; maybe TRBD2 (5 bases). V was trimmed by 2 bases and J by 2 bases, leaving 16 bases between them. Germline V CDR1 and CDR2: MNHEY, SMNVEV (reference sequence). The CDR3 loop spans 16 amino acids.

The chain combines TRBV7-9 with TRBJ1-2, with D perhaps TRBD1 (5 bases). Trimming took 5 bases from V and 2 from J, leaving 18 bases between them. The V gene's germline CDR1 is SEHNR and CDR2 FQNEAQ (reference sequence). The CDR3 has 16 residues. The CDR3 DNA reads TGTGCCAGCAGCCACATGGAGGGGTTGATAAACTATGGCTACACCTTC. Translated: CASSHMEGLINYGYTF.

The chain is built from TRBV4-3 and TRBJ2-1, with TRBD2 as a possible D gene (5 bases). V lost 1 base and J 7 bases, leaving 14 bases between the germline ends. The CDR3 loop spans 15 amino acids. CDR1 and CDR2 (germline): LGHNA, YSLEER. The CDR3 sequence is CASSQGAQRKNEQFF. The CDR3 nucleotides read TGCGCCAGCAGCCAAGGGGCTCAGCGGAAGAATGAGCAGTTCTTC.

The V call is TRBV7-9, the J call TRBJ1-2; no clear D gene. The length of the CDR3 is 15 residues. The ends were cut back, 1 base at V and 4 bases at J, with 13 bases in the middle. Germline lookup yields CDR1 SEHNR and CDR2 FQNEAQ (reference sequence). CDR3 nucleotides: TGTGCCAGCAGCTTAGGAGGAGGGTTCATCTATGGCTACACCTTC. Translating gives CASSLGGGFIYGYTF.